This entry features one T cell receptor beta chain sequence. These data originate in a study of blood T cell repertoires in COVID-19. Germline CDR1 SGHRS, CDR2 YFSETQ. V was clipped by 4 bases and J by 1 base; unmatched bases: 12. The CDR3 is 20 amino acids. Sequenced by immunoSEQ multiplex PCR; TCRdb stores in-frame clones only, minus some. The profile shows some 460,000 clones, about 89% of them singletons. The sequenced sample consisted of peripheral blood. The receptor was isolated from a woman in her twenties or thirties with acute or convalescent COVID-19. This chain joins TRBV5-1 and TRBJ2-1; 15 bases map to TRBD2. For the CDR3, the DNA is TGCGCCAGCAGCCCACGAAAAGGACTAGCGGGGGGGCCGTCCTACAATGAGCAGTTCTTC. Encoded protein: CASSPRKGLAGGPSYNEQFF.